These 18 T cell receptor beta chains came from one sample sequenced in a study of identical twins. One entry per CDR3 protein results from TCRdb running MiXCR on the 5' RACE reads. The data contain hundreds of thousands of distinct CDR3 sequences, roughly 7% of them singletons. These data are also associated with another study on yellow fever vaccine responses in identical twins.

The specimen was memory (CD45RO+) T cells sorted from blood. The receptors derive from a woman aged 18-35 years in good health.

This clonotype was seen more than once but under ten times. The chain combines TRBV11-2 with TRBJ1-1; D is unresolved. Per the germline V gene, CDR1 is SGHAT and CDR2 is FQNNGV. This CDR3 has 14 residues. V lost 0 bases and J lost 8, with 13 bases in between. The CDR3 loop reads CASSLELGPLEAFF. DNA for the CDR3: TGTGCCAGCAGCTTAGAGTTAGGACCGTTAGAAGCTTTCTTT. Full variable domain (rest looked up from reference TRBV11-2 and TRBJ1-1): EAGVAQSPRYKIIEKRQSVAFWCNPISGHATLYWYQQILGQGPKLLIQFQNNGVVDDSQLPKDRFSAERLKGVDSTLKIQPAKLEDSAVYLCASSLELGPLEAFFGQGTRLTVV.

In its sample, this clonotype was seen a few times. The gene calls are TRBV4-1 and TRBJ2-7, with D uncertain. The germline V gene encodes CDR1 MGHRA and CDR2 YSYEKL. This CDR3 is built from 15 residues. The V end lost 0 bases, the J end lost 2 bases, and 11 bases lay between the germline ends. CDR3: CASSQDWPGPYEQYF. The DNA of the CDR3 is TGCGCCAGCAGCCAAGACTGGCCCGGCCCCTACGAGCAGTACTTC.

This clonotype occurred many times. The chain couples TRBV7-2 to TRBJ1-2; 7 bases match TRBD1. V was pared by 5 bases and J by 4 bases, with 7 bases of the junction left unmatched. The CDR3 runs to 14 residues. Per the germline V gene, CDR1 is SGHTA and CDR2 is FQGNSA. CDR3 amino acids: CASSINSGGYGYTF. In DNA form, the CDR3 reads TGTGCCAGCAGCATCAATTCAGGGGGCTATGGCTACACCTTC.

This clonotype was seen more than once but under ten times. The V gene is TRBV2, the J gene TRBJ2-1; 10 bases are shared with TRBD1. V was clipped by 8 bases and J by 0 bases; unmatched bases: 1. The CDR3 length is 14 residues. The germline gives CDR1 SNHLY, CDR2 FYNNEI. CDR3 bases: TGTGCCAGCGGGGACAGGGGCTCCTACAATGAGCAGTTCTTC. Its translation is CASGDRGSYNEQFF. Complete variable domain (other parts from reference TRBV2 and TRBJ2-1): EPEVTQTPSHQVTQMGQEVILRCVPISNHLYFYWYRQILGQKVEFLVSFYNNEISEKSEIFDDQFSVERPDGSNFTLKIRSTKLEDSAMYFCASGDRGSYNEQFFGPGTRLTVL.

The gene calls are TRBV20-1 and TRBJ2-7; D is unclear. CDR3 length equals 13 residues. Trimming took off 6 bases at V and 3 bases at J, with 15 bases between the two ends. CDR1 and CDR2 (germline): DFQATT, SNEGSKA (reference sequence). Here the CDR3 reads CSASQRSDYEQYF. CDR3 sequence (DNA): TGCAGTGCGTCACAGAGGTCTGACTACGAGCAGTACTTC.

This clonotype was counted a few times. The rearrangement uses TRBV27 and TRBJ2-7, with D perhaps being TRBD1 or TRBD2 (5 bases each). The CDR3 has 15 amino acids. Looked up from germline, CDR1 is MNHEY and CDR2 is SMNVEV (reference sequence). V shed 3 bases and J shed 0 bases, with 12 bases lying between them. This CDR3 reads CASSFLGTSSYEQYF. The DNA for the CDR3 is TGTGCCAGCAGTTTTTTAGGGACCTCCTCCTACGAGCAGTACTTC.

This clonotype was observed many times. The chain links TRBV7-9 to TRBJ2-1; 7 bases map to TRBD2. V gave up 5 bases and J gave up 0 bases; unmatched junction bases: 7. This CDR3 has 16 residues. The germline V gene encodes CDR1 SEHNR and CDR2 FQNEAQ (reference sequence). The CDR3 loop reads CASSTPPGGSYNEQFF. The CDR3 bases are TGTGCCAGCAGCACACCCCCGGGGGGCTCCTACAATGAGCAGTTCTTC.

This clonotype appeared a few times. For the CDR3, the DNA is TGTGCCAGCAGCCCCCGACAGGGAGGGAAAGAGACCCAGTACTTC. Translating gives CASSPRQGGKETQYF. This chain links TRBV14 with TRBJ2-5; D is possibly TRBD1 or TRBD2 (7 bases each). The CDR3 spans 15 residues. Germline CDR1 reads SGHDN; CDR2 reads FVKESK. V gave up 4 bases and J gave up 3 bases, with 15 bases separating them. Full variable domain (outside the CDR3, taken from reference TRBV14 and TRBJ2-5): EAGVTQFPSHSVIEKGQTVTLRCDPISGHDNLYWYRRVMGKEIKFLLHFVKESKQDESGMPNNRFLAERTGGTYSTLKVQPAELEDSGVYFCASSPRQGGKETQYFGPGTRLLVL.

The table lists this clonotype with a few counts. The V gene is TRBV21-1, the J gene TRBJ2-5; the table calls TRBD1, which could not be checked here. TRBV21-1 is described as a pseudogene. The CDR3 loop spans 18 amino acids. The CDR3: CASPTDRRRLMYQETQYF. The CDR3, as DNA: TGTGCCAGCCCCACGGACAGGAGACGACTAATGTACCAAGAGACCCAGTACTTC.

There are many counts of this clonotype. The V call is TRBV7-9, the J call TRBJ2-2; TRBD1 or TRBD2 may be the D gene (5 bases each). Germline V lookup: CDR1 SEHNR, CDR2 FQNEAQ (reference sequence). V was trimmed by 5 bases and J by 0 bases, leaving 13 bases between them. This CDR3 contains 16 residues. CDR3 amino acids: CASSPGTLANTGELFF. The CDR3 DNA reads TGTGCCAGCAGCCCAGGGACGCTCGCGAACACCGGGGAGCTGTTTTTT.

This clonotype was picked up many times. The chain has TRBV6-1 and TRBJ1-6; D gene uncertain. V lost 7 bases, J lost 0 bases, and 16 bases lay in between. The germline gives CDR1 MNHNS, CDR2 SASEGT. The CDR3 is 17 residues long. The CDR3 region is CASTPRGRSSYNSPLHF. The CDR3 DNA is TGTGCCAGCACCCCTAGAGGTCGCAGCTCCTATAATTCACCCCTCCACTTT.

The genes are TRBV7-3 and TRBJ2-7, with D possibly matching TRBD1 (6 bases). This CDR3 comprises 16 residues. V shed 7 bases and J shed 0 bases, with 19 bases lying between them. The germline gives CDR1 SGHTA, CDR2 FQGTGA. For the CDR3, the DNA is TGTGCCAGCAAAGAGCGTATAGACAGGAGCTCCTACGAGCAGTACTTC. It specifies CASKERIDRSSYEQYF.

This clonotype occurred a few times. V and J are TRBV5-5 and TRBJ2-1; no reliable D call. Germline V gives CDR1 SGHKS, CDR2 YYEKEE (reference sequence). This CDR3 has 13 amino acids. Trimming shortened V by 2 bases and J by 6 bases, and 9 bases separated the two germline ends. Here the CDR3 DNA reads TGTGCCAGCAGCTTTCCCCATGGCAATGAGCAGTTCTTC. Its protein product is CASSFPHGNEQFF. The variable domain in full, with the rest retrieved from reference TRBV5-5 and TRBJ2-1, is DAGVTQSPTHLIKTRGQQVTLRCSPISGHKSVSWYQQVLGQGPQFIFQYYEKEERGRGNFPDRFSARQFPNYSSELNVNALLLGDSALYLCASSFPHGNEQFFGPGTRLTVL.

This clonotype came up a few times. CDR3 sequence: CASSVDGTSGNEQFF. The CDR3, as DNA: TGTGCCAGCAGCGTAGACGGGACAAGCGGTAATGAGCAGTTCTTC. This chain links TRBV9 with TRBJ2-1; maybe TRBD1 (6 bases). The CDR3 runs to 15 residues. Germline V CDR1 and CDR2: SGDLS, YYNGEE. The V gene lost 0 bases and the J gene lost 7 bases, with 14 bases spanning the gap.

This clonotype was recorded many times. V and J are TRBV12-3 or TRBV12-4 and TRBJ2-7; perhaps TRBD2 as D (6 bases). Trimming pared 5 bases from V and 3 bases from J, leaving 17 bases between. The CDR3 has 15 residues. CDR3 DNA sequence: TGTGCCAGCAGTCCCGGGAGACTACCCTACTACGAGCAGTACTTC. Translation: CASSPGRLPYYEQYF.

The chain recombines TRBV2 with TRBJ2-3; D possibly corresponds to TRBD2 (5 bases). V was clipped by 2 bases and J by 0 bases, with 12 bases between them. Per the germline V gene, CDR1 is SNHLY and CDR2 is FYNNEI. There are 16 residues in the CDR3. The CDR3 DNA sequence: TGTGCCAGCAGTGAATCAGCGGTTCCTAGCACAGATACGCAGTATTTT. Translation: CASSESAVPSTDTQYF. Full variable domain (outside the CDR3, taken from reference TRBV2 and TRBJ2-3): EPEVTQTPSHQVTQMGQEVILRCVPISNHLYFYWYRQILGQKVEFLVSFYNNEISEKSEIFDDQFSVERPDGSNFTLKIRSTKLEDSAMYFCASSESAVPSTDTQYFGPGTRLTVL.

The chain carries TRBV6-1 and TRBJ1-5; D possibly corresponds to TRBD1 (5 bases). Trimming shortened V by 5 bases and J by 9 bases, and 14 bases separated the two germline ends. In germline, CDR1 is MNHNS, CDR2 SASEGT. This CDR3 is built from 13 residues. CDR3 residues: CASSRTTGAPQHF. In nucleotides, the CDR3 is TGTGCCAGCAGTCGAACCACAGGAGCGCCCCAGCATTTT.

This clonotype has more than one count but fewer than ten. This sequence joins TRBV2 and TRBJ2-2; 11 bases agree with TRBD2. The germline gives CDR1 SNHLY, CDR2 FYNNEI. This CDR3 contains 15 residues. The trim removed 2 bases at V and 6 bases at J, leaving 2 bases unmatched. CDR3 DNA: TGTGCCAGCAGTGAAACTAGCGGGAGAGCCGGGGAGCTGTTTTTT. It is translated as CASSETSGRAGELFF.